This T cell receptor (beta chain) emerged from a study of T-cell reconstitution after alpha-beta-depleted transplantation in children. The CDR3 is 14 amino acids. CDR1 SGHRS and CDR2 YFSETQ come from the germline V gene. Trimming pared 5 bases from V and 5 bases from J, leaving 15 bases between. Using unique molecular identifiers, the investigators prepared the TCRbeta library. MiXCR, applied by TCRdb to the PCR reads, yields one record per CDR3 protein. The profile shows 250,000 to 350,000 distinct CDR3 sequences, roughly 9.5% of them singletons. The source material was PBMCs from the stem cell graft donor, sampled from the stem cell graft. The TCR was taken from a human donor who donated a stem cell graft to a child with SCID. The chain employs TRBV5-1 and TRBJ2-3; D assignment may be TRBD1 or TRBD2 (5 bases each). Here the CDR3 reads CASRDLAGGDTQYF. CDR3 nucleotide sequence: TGCGCCAGCAGGGACTTAGCTGGGGGAGATACGCAGTATTTT.